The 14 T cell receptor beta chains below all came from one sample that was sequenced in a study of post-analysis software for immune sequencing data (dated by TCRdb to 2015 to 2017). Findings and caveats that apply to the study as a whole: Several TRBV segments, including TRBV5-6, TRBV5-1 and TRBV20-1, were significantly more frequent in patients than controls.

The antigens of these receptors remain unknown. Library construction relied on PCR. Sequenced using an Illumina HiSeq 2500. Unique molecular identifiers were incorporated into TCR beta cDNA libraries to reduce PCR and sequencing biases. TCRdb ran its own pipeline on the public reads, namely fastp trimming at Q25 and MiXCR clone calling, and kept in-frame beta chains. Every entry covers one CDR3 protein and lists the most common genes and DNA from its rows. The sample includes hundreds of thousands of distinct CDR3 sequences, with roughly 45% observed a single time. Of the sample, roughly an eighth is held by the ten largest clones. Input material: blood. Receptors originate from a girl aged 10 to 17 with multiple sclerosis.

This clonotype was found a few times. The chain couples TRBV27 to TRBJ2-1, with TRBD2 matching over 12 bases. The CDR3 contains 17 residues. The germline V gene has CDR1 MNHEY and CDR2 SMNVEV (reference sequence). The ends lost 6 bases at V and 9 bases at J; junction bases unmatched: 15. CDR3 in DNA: TGTGCCAGCAGCCGACAAAAGCTAGCGGGAGGGCCAAGTGAGCAGTTCTTC. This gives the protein CASSRQKLAGGPSEQFF.

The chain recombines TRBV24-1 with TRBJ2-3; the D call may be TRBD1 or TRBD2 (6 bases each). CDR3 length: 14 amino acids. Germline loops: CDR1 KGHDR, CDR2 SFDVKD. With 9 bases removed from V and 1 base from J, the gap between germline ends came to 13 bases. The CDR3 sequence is CATEGEEGTDTQYF. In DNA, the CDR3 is TGTGCCACCGAGGGGGAGGAGGGCACAGATACGCAGTATTTT.

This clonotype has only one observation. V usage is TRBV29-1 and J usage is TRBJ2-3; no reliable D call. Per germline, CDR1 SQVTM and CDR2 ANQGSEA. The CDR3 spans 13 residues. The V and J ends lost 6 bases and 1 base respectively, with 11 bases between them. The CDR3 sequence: CSVAVLGTDTQYF. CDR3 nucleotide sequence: TGCAGCGTCGCGGTCCTCGGCACAGATACGCAGTATTTT.

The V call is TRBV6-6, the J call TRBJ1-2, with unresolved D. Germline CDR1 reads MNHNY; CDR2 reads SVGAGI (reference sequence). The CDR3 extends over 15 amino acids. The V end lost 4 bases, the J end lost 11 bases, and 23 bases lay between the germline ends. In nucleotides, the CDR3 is TGTGCCAGCAGTTCCATCCCCCGAGCCCAGGTTTGGTACACCTTC. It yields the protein CASSSIPRAQVWYTF.

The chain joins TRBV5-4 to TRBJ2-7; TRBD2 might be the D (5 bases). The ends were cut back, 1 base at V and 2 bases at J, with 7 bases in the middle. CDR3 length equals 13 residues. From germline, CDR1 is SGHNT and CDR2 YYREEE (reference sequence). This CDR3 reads CASSLWRTYEQYF. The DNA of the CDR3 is TGTGCCAGCAGCTTGTGGAGGACCTACGAGCAGTACTTC.

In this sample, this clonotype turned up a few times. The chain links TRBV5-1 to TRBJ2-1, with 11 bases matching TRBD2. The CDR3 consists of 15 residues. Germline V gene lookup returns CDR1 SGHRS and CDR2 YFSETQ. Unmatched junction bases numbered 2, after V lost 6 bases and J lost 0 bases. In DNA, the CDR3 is TGCGCCAGCACCGGGACTAGCGGCTCCTACAATGAGCAGTTCTTC. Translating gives CASTGTSGSYNEQFF.

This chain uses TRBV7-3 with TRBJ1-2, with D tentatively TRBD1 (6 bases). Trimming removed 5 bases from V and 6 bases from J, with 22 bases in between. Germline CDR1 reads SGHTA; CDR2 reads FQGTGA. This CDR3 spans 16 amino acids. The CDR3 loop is CASSLLLGAGADGYTF. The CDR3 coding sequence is TGTGCCAGCAGCCTGTTACTCGGGGCGGGGGCGGATGGCTACACCTTC. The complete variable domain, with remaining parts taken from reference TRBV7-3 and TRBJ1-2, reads GAGVSQTPSNKVTEKGKYVELRCDPISGHTALYWYRQSLGQGPEFLIYFQGTGAADDSGLPNDRFFAVRPEGSVSTLKIQRTERGDSAVYLCASSLLLGAGADGYTFGSGTRLTVV.

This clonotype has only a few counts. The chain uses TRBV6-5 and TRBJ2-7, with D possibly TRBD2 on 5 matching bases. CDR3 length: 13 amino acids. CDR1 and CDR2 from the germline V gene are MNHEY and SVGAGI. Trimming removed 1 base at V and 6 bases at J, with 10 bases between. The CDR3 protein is CASSYYSGFEQYF. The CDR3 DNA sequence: TGTGCCAGCAGTTACTATTCGGGGTTCGAGCAGTACTTC.

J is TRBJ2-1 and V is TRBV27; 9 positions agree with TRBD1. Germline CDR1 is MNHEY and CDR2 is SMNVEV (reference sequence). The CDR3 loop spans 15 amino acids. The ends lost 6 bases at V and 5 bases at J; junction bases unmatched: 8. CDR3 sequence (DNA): TGTGCCAGCAGACCGGGACAGGGACTGAACAATGAGCAGTTCTTC. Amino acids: CASRPGQGLNNEQFF.

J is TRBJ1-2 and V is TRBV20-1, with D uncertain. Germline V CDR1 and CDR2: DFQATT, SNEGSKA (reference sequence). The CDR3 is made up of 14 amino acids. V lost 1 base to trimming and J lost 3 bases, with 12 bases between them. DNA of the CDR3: TGCAGTGCTAGAGGGGGTAGGGCGGACTATGGCTACACCTTC. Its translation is CSARGGRADYGYTF.

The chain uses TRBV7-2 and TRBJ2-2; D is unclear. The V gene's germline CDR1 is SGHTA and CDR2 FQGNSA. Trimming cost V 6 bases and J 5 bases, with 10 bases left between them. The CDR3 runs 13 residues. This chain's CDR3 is CASSGSRTGELFF. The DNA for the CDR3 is TGTGCCAGCAGTGGCAGTAGAACCGGGGAGCTGTTTTTT.

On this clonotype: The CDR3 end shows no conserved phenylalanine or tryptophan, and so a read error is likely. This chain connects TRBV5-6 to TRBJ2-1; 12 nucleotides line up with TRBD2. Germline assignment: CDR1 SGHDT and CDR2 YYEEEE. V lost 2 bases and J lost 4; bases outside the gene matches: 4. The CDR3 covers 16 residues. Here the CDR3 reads CASSFLTSGSYNEQFL. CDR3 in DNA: TGTGCCAGCAGCTTTTTGACTAGCGGGAGTTACAATGAGCAGTTCTTA.

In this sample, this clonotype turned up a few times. In DNA form, the CDR3 reads TGTGCCAGCAGCTTAGCGCGGTCCAGGGTCTACGAGCAGTACTTC. Translating gives CASSLARSRVYEQYF. V and J are TRBV7-2 and TRBJ2-7, with D maybe TRBD1 (5 bases). The germline V gene has CDR1 SGHTA and CDR2 FQGNSA. The CDR3 has 15 amino acids. V dropped 0 bases and J dropped 3 bases, with 12 bases sitting between them.

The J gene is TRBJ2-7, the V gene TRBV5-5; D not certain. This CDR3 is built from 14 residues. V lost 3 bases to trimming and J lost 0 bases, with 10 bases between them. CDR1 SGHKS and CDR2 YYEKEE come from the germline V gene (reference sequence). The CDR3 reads CASSSLDFSYEQYF. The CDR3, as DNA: TGTGCCAGCAGCTCCCTAGACTTCTCCTACGAGCAGTACTTC.